This TCR beta chain was sequenced in a study of blood T cell repertoires in COVID-19. Sequencing was performed with immunoSEQ multiplex PCR; in TCRdb, only in-frame clones are kept and a portion is missing. The sample shows roughly 250,000 clones, about 90% of them seen only once. V was pared by 5 bases and J by 2 bases, with 1 base of the junction left unmatched. Germline CDR1 and CDR2: SGHDT and YYEEEE. The CDR3 has 13 residues. The source is a woman between 40 and 50 years old with acute or convalescent COVID-19. The sample taken for sequencing was peripheral blood. V and J are TRBV5-6 and TRBJ1-3; the match to TRBD1 covers 7 bases. The CDR3 loop is CASRGGPGNTIYF. The CDR3 DNA follows: TGTGCCAGCAGAGGGGGCCCTGGAAACACCATATATTTT.